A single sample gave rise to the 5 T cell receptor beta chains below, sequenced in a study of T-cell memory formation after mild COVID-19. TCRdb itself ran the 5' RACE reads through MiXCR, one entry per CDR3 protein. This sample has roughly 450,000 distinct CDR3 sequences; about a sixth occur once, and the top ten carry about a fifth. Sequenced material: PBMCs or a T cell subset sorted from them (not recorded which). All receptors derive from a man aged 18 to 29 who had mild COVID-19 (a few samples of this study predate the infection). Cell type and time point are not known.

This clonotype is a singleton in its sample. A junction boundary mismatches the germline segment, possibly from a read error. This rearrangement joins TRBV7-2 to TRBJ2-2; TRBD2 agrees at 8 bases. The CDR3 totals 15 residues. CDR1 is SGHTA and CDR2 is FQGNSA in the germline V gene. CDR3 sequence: CASSLMTSDTWELFF. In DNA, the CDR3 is TGTGCCAGCAGCTTAATGACTAGCGACACCTGGGAGCTGTTTTTT.

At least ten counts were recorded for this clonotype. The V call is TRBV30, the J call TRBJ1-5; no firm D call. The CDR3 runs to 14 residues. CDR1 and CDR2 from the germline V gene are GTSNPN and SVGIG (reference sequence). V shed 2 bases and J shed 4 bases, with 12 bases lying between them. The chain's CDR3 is CAWSTLTGNQPQHF. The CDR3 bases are TGTGCCTGGAGTACGCTAACGGGAAATCAGCCCCAGCATTTT.

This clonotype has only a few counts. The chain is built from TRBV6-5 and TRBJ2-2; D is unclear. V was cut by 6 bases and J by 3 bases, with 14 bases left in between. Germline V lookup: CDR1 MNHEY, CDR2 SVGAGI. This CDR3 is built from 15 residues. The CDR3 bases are TGTGCCAGCAGCCTTACAGTCCCGGACACCGGGGAGCTGTTTTTT. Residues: CASSLTVPDTGELFF.

The CDR3 reads CASRQGFATEAFF. Here the CDR3 DNA reads TGTGCCAGCAGGCAGGGGTTTGCCACTGAAGCTTTCTTT. The genes are TRBV6-5 and TRBJ1-1, with D possibly matching TRBD1 (6 bases). CDR3 size: 13 residues. Germline assignment: CDR1 MNHEY and CDR2 SVGAGI. V was trimmed by 6 bases and J by 4 bases, leaving 12 bases between them.

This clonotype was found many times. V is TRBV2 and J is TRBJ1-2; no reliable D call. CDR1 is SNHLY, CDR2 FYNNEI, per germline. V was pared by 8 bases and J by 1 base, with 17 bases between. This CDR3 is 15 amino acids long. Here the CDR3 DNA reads TGTGCCAGCGGCAGATCGCCGGCGTATAACTATGGCTACACCTTC. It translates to CASGRSPAYNYGYTF.